This is a list of T cell receptor beta chains from one sample in a study of shared clonotypes between healthy human individuals. Profiling relied on immunoSEQ multiplex PCR, and the TCRdb table lists in-frame clones only, not all of them. The sample has about 2.4 million clones; 90% to 95% are singletons. Specimen: naive CD4+ T cells sorted from blood. The receptors come from a man aged 18-30 years in good health. The CDR3 runs from the conserved cysteine through the conserved F or W. Each record gives: V gene, D gene, clone size, CDR3 protein. D genes are given only for firm matches. Size is stated for part of the rows, as once, few or many counts, or as a class when the clone is expanded.

TRBV6-5,.,.,CASRDRGQFYGYTF
TRBV29-1,TRBD1,.,CSGKGASTEAFF
TRBV9,TRBD2,.,CASSDPGLAGGGTSDEQYF
TRBV11-2,.,.,CASSLGSSPTDTQYF
TRBV6-1,.,few,CASSGTDYSNQPQHF
TRBV6-1,.,.,CASREVGGELFF
TRBV30,TRBD1,few,CACDRGRNTEAFF
TRBV2,.,.,CASSIGTPEAFF
TRBV6-1,TRBD1,.,CASSDWDRRNTEAFF
TRBV5-4,.,.,CASSLYQTGGRNEQFF
TRBV6-5,.,.,CASSYSAGDEQFF
TRBV6-1,TRBD1,.,CASSGQGSNEQFF
TRBV6-5,.,once,CASKNSGNTIYF
TRBV10-3,.,.,CAISESRDRQTQYF
TRBV5-1,TRBD2,.,CASSRMAGGGNEQFF
TRBV11-3,TRBD1,.,CASSRTQGQFTEAFF
TRBV4-3,TRBD2,.,CASSQGLAGEGRYF
TRBV30,.,.,CAWDDTNLQYSPLHF
TRBV7-2,.,.,CASSLGQTDNQPQHF
TRBV5-1,TRBD1,.,CASSLPTGGLQETQYF
TRBV7-2,TRBD2,.,CASLRTSGSITDTQYF
TRBV7-2,.,.,CASSLDGLLGTQYF
TRBV2,TRBD1,.,CASRWDRNSYEQYF
TRBV6-5,.,.,CASSYSLFAGQYF